What follows are 19 T cell receptor beta chains derived from one specimen sequenced in a study of blood T cell repertoires in COVID-19 (TCRdb year 2020). Receptor amplification or capture employed the immunoSEQ multiplex PCR assay. The table comes from immuneACCESS by way of TCRdb, which keeps in-frame sequences with V and J called. Part of the clones is missing from these tables; in studies checked, under half for an unresolved V gene and the rest for unknown reasons. In all, the sample holds around 37,000 clones, and approximately 80% of those were seen once. The ten largest clones represent approximately 1.6% of the sample. The sequenced sample consisted of peripheral blood. Receptors were obtained from a man aged 55 to 70 with COVID-19, enrolled during active disease.

This rearrangement joins TRBV4-3 to TRBJ1-3; maybe TRBD1 (5 bases). With 4 bases removed from V and 4 bases from J, the gap between germline ends came to 17 bases. CDR1 is LGHNA, CDR2 YSLEER, per germline. CDR3 length: 16 residues. CDR3 region: CASSPRREVRGNTIYF. CDR3 coding DNA: TGCGCCAGCAGCCCCCGCAGGGAGGTGAGGGGAAACACCATATATTTT.

The V and J genes are TRBV15 and TRBJ2-7; D gene ambiguous. This CDR3 is built from 13 residues. Trimming pared 2 bases from V and 1 base from J, leaving 6 bases between. Germline CDR1 reads LNHNV; CDR2 reads YYDKDF (reference sequence). In DNA form, the CDR3 reads TGTGCCACCAGCAGAACAGATTCCTACGAGCAGTACTTC. Translation gives CATSRTDSYEQYF.

This clone has just one count. The CDR3 DNA reads as TGTGCCATCAGCCGGGGGCGGGAGGAGACCCAGTACTTC. This encodes CAISRGREETQYF. The rearrangement joins TRBV10-3 to TRBJ2-5, with D possibly TRBD2 on 7 matching bases. Germline V lookup: CDR1 ENHRY, CDR2 SYGVKD. Trimming took off 6 bases at V and 5 bases at J, with 13 bases between the two ends. The CDR3 consists of 13 residues.

The V call is TRBV6-5, the J call TRBJ1-4; maybe TRBD1 (6 bases). The CDR3 totals 16 residues. Trimming pared 0 bases from V and 4 bases from J, leaving 12 bases between. The germline gives CDR1 MNHEY, CDR2 SVGAGI. The DNA for the CDR3 is TGTGCCAGCAGTTACTCAATGGACAGACATAATGAAAAACTGTTTTTT. Translation: CASSYSMDRHNEKLFF.

The V and J genes are TRBV5-4 and TRBJ1-4; the match to TRBD1 covers 7 bases. CDR1 is SGHNT, CDR2 YYREEE, per germline (reference sequence). This CDR3 contains 13 residues. J gave up 8 bases and V 4 bases, and 5 bases lay outside the gene matches. CDR3 amino acids: CASSTTGKEKLFF. The CDR3 region has the DNA TGTGCCAGCAGCACGACAGGGAAGGAAAAACTGTTTTTT. The variable domain in full, completed from reference TRBV5-4 and TRBJ1-4, reads ETGVTQSPTHLIKTRGQQVTLRCSSQSGHNTVSWYQQALGQGPQFIFQYYREEENGRGNFPPRFSGLQFPNYSSELNVNALELDDSALYLCASSTTGKEKLFFGSGTQLSVL.

The rearrangement links TRBV30 to TRBJ1-1; D remains unclear. This CDR3 region has 13 residues. CDR1 and CDR2 from the germline V gene are GTSNPN and SVGIG (reference sequence). V was cut by 4 bases and J by 0 bases, with 9 bases left in between. CDR3 bases: TGTGCCTGGATGGCGGGTCTGAACACTGAAGCTTTCTTT. Translation: CAWMAGLNTEAFF. Full variable domain (outside the CDR3, taken from reference TRBV30 and TRBJ1-1): SQTIHQWPATLVQPVGSPLSLECTVEGTSNPNLYWYRQAAGRGLQLLFYSVGIGQISSEVPQNLSASRPQDRQFILSSKKLLLSDSGFYLCAWMAGLNTEAFFGQGTRLTVV.

V is TRBV11-2 and J is TRBJ2-3; D perhaps matches TRBD1 (6 bases). Trimming pared 0 bases from V and 2 bases from J, leaving 9 bases between. The germline V gene has CDR1 SGHAT and CDR2 FQNNGV. The CDR3 consists of 15 residues. The CDR3 sequence is CASSLDRGPTDTQYF. CDR3 DNA sequence: TGTGCCAGCAGCTTAGACAGGGGACCCACAGATACGCAGTATTTT.

This clone appeared once. The genes are TRBV28 and TRBJ2-4; D is possibly TRBD2 (6 bases). Germline V gene sequence: CDR1 MDHEN, CDR2 SYDVKM. The V end lost 5 bases, the J end lost 5 bases, and 13 bases lay between the germline ends. This CDR3 has 14 residues. The CDR3 here is CASSRASAENIQYF. The CDR3 DNA follows: TGTGCCAGCAGTCGGGCTAGCGCTGAAAACATTCAGTACTTC.

J is TRBJ1-1 and V is TRBV5-6; a possible D gene is TRBD1 (5 bases). There are 14 residues in the CDR3. Germline assignment: CDR1 SGHDT and CDR2 YYEEEE. With 6 bases removed from V and 5 bases from J, the gap between germline ends came to 17 bases. CDR3 sequence reads: CASTLPGGGTEAFF. CDR3 nucleotides: TGTGCCAGCACCCTCCCGGGGGGAGGGACTGAAGCTTTCTTT.

This sequence joins TRBV27 and TRBJ1-4; TRBD1 matches 9 bases. Germline trimming cut 3 bases from V and 3 bases from J; bases unmatched to any gene: 2. CDR1 and CDR2 (germline): MNHEY, SMNVEV (reference sequence). The CDR3 covers 15 residues. CDR3 sequence reads: CASSLGQGPNEKLFF. CDR3 sequence (DNA): TGTGCCAGCAGTTTGGGACAGGGACCTAATGAAAAACTGTTTTTT.

The V gene is TRBV9, the J gene TRBJ1-1; TRBD1 is a possible D gene (6 bases). The germline CDR1 and CDR2 sequences are SGDLS and YYNGEE. This CDR3 is 16 amino acids long. Trimming removed 0 bases from V and 3 bases from J, with 15 bases in between. The CDR3, as DNA: TGTGCCAGCAGCGTAGGGGGGAGACAGGACTACACTGAAGCTTTCTTT. Translation: CASSVGGRQDYTEAFF.

The rearrangement uses TRBV3-1 (or the pseudogene TRBV3-2) and TRBJ2-3, with TRBD2 matching 13 bases. CDR3 length equals 16 residues. Losses at the gene ends were 3 bases for V and 2 bases for J; bases not matched to a gene: 2. Germline V gene sequence: CDR1 LGHDT, CDR2 YNNKEL (reference sequence). DNA of the CDR3: TGTGCCAGCAGCCAGACTAGCGGGGGGAACACAGATACGCAGTATTTT. Translated, it gives CASSQTSGGNTDTQYF.

This clone was counted only a few times. V gene TRBV28 combines with J gene TRBJ1-1; 9 positions match TRBD1. Germline trimming cut 6 bases from V and 3 bases from J; bases unmatched to any gene: 8. This CDR3 comprises 15 residues. Germline CDR1 and CDR2: MDHEN and SYDVKM. The DNA for the CDR3 is TGTGCCAGCAGCACAGGGGGCGCGGGGGACACTGAAGCTTTCTTT. Amino acid sequence: CASSTGGAGDTEAFF. Full variable domain (remainder filled in from reference TRBV28 and TRBJ1-1): DVKVTQSSRYLVKRTGEKVFLECVQDMDHENMFWYRQDPGLGLRLIYFSYDVKMKEKGDIPEGYSVSREKKERFSLILESASTNQTSMYLCASSTGGAGDTEAFFGQGTRLTVV.

This rearrangement joins TRBV10-2 to TRBJ2-1; 9 bases are a match to TRBD2. This CDR3 spans 17 amino acids. Germline-derived CDR1 and CDR2 are WSHSY and SAAADI. The V and J ends lost 3 bases and 2 bases, in that order; junction bases with no gene match: 8. In DNA, the CDR3 is TGCGCCAGCAGTGACTCGGGACTAGCCTTACCCTACAATGAGCAGTTCTTC. This codes for CASSDSGLALPYNEQFF.

J is TRBJ1-1 and V is TRBV19; TRBD1 aligns across 7 bases. Trimming removed 5 bases from V and 4 bases from J; junction bases left unmatched: 4. This CDR3 spans 13 amino acids. Germline V gene lookup returns CDR1 LNHDA and CDR2 SQIVND (reference sequence). The CDR3 sequence is CASSVQGGTEAFF. The DNA for the CDR3 is TGTGCCAGTAGTGTTCAGGGGGGCACTGAAGCTTTCTTT.

This clone was seen a few times. This rearrangement joins TRBV4-3 to TRBJ2-1; D uncertain. Between the trimmed V and J ends, which lost 3 bases and 3 bases, there was a span of 12 bases. CDR3 length equals 15 residues. The germline V gene has CDR1 LGHNA and CDR2 YSLEER. The CDR3 DNA sequence: TGCGCCAGCAGCCAGGTATTGGGCAACTACAATGAGCAGTTCTTC. As protein: CASSQVLGNYNEQFF.

The gene calls are TRBV3-1 (or the pseudogene TRBV3-2) and TRBJ2-3, with 10 bases fitting TRBD2. This CDR3 has 17 amino acids. In germline, CDR1 is LGHDT, CDR2 YNNKEL (reference sequence). V shed 3 bases and J 1 base; nucleotides not matched to a gene: 7. The CDR3 sequence: CASSHQTGTSGTDTQYF. CDR3 DNA sequence: TGTGCCAGCAGCCACCAAACCGGGACTAGCGGCACAGATACGCAGTATTTT.

The chain uses TRBV14 and TRBJ2-1; D remains ambiguous. The CDR3 extends over 11 amino acids. Germline values: CDR1 SGHDN, CDR2 FVKESK. Trimming took off 4 bases at V and 6 bases at J, with 4 bases between the two ends. CDR3 DNA sequence: TGTGCCAGCAGCCCCTCCAATGAGCAGTTCTTC. Translation: CASSPSNEQFF.

The chain joins TRBV28 to TRBJ2-7, with 9 bases aligning to TRBD1. J gave up 6 bases and V 5 bases, and 14 bases lay outside the gene matches. The CDR3 contains 16 residues. The germline V gene has CDR1 MDHEN and CDR2 SYDVKM. CDR3 in DNA: TGTGCCAGCAGTCCCCATTGGGACAGGGAAGGTAGCGAGCAGTACTTC. It specifies CASSPHWDREGSEQYF.